One and the same sample provided the 24 T cell receptor beta chains below, sequenced in a study of technical replicates of blood from several donors. Clones were sequenced by immunoSEQ multiplex PCR, and TCRdb holds only the in-frame ones, with some missing. The table records some 77,000 clones, 65% to 90% of them present only once. Sequencing was carried out using PBMCs. These TCRs come from a human donor in good health. Some clones in this sample may be carry-over from other donors' samples.

The chain links TRBV27 to TRBJ1-1; D might be TRBD1 (6 bases). The CDR3 is 14 amino acids. Germline CDR1 and CDR2: MNHEY and SMNVEV (reference sequence). Deletions cut 6 bases from V and 1 base from J, with 12 bases between. CDR3 loop: CASRPWDKNTEAFF. CDR3 coding DNA: TGTGCCAGCAGACCTTGGGACAAGAACACTGAAGCTTTCTTT.

The gene calls are TRBV6-1 and TRBJ2-1, with 9 bases identical to TRBD2. Per the germline V gene, CDR1 is MNHNS and CDR2 is SASEGT. J was trimmed by 5 bases and V by 4 bases; bases with no gene match: 9. The CDR3 length is 16 residues. The DNA of the CDR3 is TGTGCCAGCAGTGGACCCCCGGGACTAGCTAACAATGAGCAGTTCTTC. Amino acids: CASSGPPGLANNEQFF.

This rearrangement joins TRBV7-9 to TRBJ2-2; TRBD2 matches 8 bases. The germline gives CDR1 SEHNR, CDR2 FQNEAQ (reference sequence). The V segment lost 3 bases and the J segment 4 bases; nucleotides outside the gene matches: 4. This CDR3 comprises 15 residues. The CDR3 region has the DNA TGTGCCAGCAGCTTTCATCGGGGGGGCACCGGGGAGCTGTTTTTT. Protein sequence: CASSFHRGGTGELFF.

This chain uses TRBV5-5 with TRBJ1-2; maybe TRBD1 (5 bases). CDR3 size: 15 residues. Deletions cut 1 base from V and 5 bases from J, with 15 bases between. Looked up from germline, CDR1 is SGHKS and CDR2 is YYEKEE (reference sequence). The CDR3 sequence: CASSLNSPGGYGYTF. The DNA for the CDR3 is TGTGCCAGCAGCTTGAATTCCCCCGGGGGGTATGGCTACACCTTC. The full variable domain, completed using reference TRBV5-5 and TRBJ1-2, is DAGVTQSPTHLIKTRGQQVTLRCSPISGHKSVSWYQQVLGQGPQFIFQYYEKEERGRGNFPDRFSARQFPNYSSELNVNALLLGDSALYLCASSLNSPGGYGYTFGSGTRLTVV.

This chain joins TRBV6-5 and TRBJ1-5, with a possible D match to TRBD1 (5 bases). The CDR3 has 15 residues. Looked up from germline, CDR1 is MNHEY and CDR2 is SVGAGI. Trimming removed 6 bases at V and 2 bases at J, with 14 bases between. The CDR3: CASRRGGEGNQPQHF. CDR3 nucleotides: TGTGCCAGCAGACGGGGGGGGGAGGGCAATCAGCCCCAGCATTTT.

The chain carries TRBV25-1 and TRBJ2-1, with no clear D. V was shortened by 1 base and J by 6 bases, with 4 bases between the two germline ends. This CDR3 region has 12 residues. The germline gives CDR1 MGHDK, CDR2 SYGVNS. This chain's CDR3 is CASSESSNEQFF. The CDR3 nucleotides are TGTGCCAGCAGTGAATCGTCCAATGAGCAGTTCTTC.

This clone was found once. This CDR3 is CASSEPLVRGRKDTQYF. The CDR3 DNA follows: TGTGCCAGCAGCGAACCGCTAGTGCGCGGGAGGAAAGATACGCAGTATTTT. The chain joins TRBV7-6 to TRBJ2-3; 8 bases align to TRBD2. CDR3 length equals 17 residues. J lost 5 bases, V lost 5 bases, and 15 bases had no gene match. Germline V gene lookup returns CDR1 SGHVS and CDR2 FNYEAQ.

This clone was picked up a small number of times. J is TRBJ2-7 and V is TRBV27; D is undetermined. Germline-derived CDR1 and CDR2 are MNHEY and SMNVEV (reference sequence). Trimming removed 5 bases at V and 4 bases at J, with 6 bases between. The CDR3 spans 11 residues. The chain's CDR3 is CASSEEYEQYF. The CDR3, as DNA: TGTGCCAGCAGTGAGGAGTACGAGCAGTACTTC.

This chain connects TRBV10-1 to TRBJ1-5; D possibly corresponds to TRBD1 (5 bases). Per germline, CDR1 WNHNN and CDR2 SYGVQD (reference sequence). The CDR3 totals 18 residues. The germline V and J ends were trimmed by 3 bases and 6 bases, with 24 bases remaining between them. This CDR3 reads CASSEPGGSGEMGQPQHF. The CDR3 DNA reads TGCGCCAGCAGTGAACCTGGGGGGTCGGGGGAAATGGGTCAGCCCCAGCATTTT.

J is TRBJ2-1 and V is TRBV6-5; tentatively, D is TRBD2 (6 bases). The CDR3 loop spans 13 amino acids. With 8 bases removed from V and 2 bases from J, the gap between germline ends came to 10 bases. Germline values: CDR1 MNHEY, CDR2 SVGAGI. The CDR3 DNA is TGTGCCAGCGGTTGGGAGGCCTACAATGAGCAGTTCTTC. Amino acid sequence: CASGWEAYNEQFF.

The chain uses TRBV30 and TRBJ2-1, with TRBD2 as a possible D gene (6 bases). The ends were cut back, 2 bases at V and 5 bases at J, with 22 bases in the middle. CDR1 is GTSNPN and CDR2 is SVGIG in the germline V gene (reference sequence). CDR3 size: 17 residues. The CDR3 coding sequence is TGTGCCTGGAGTCCCAAGCTGGCGGGGCTTTGGGACAATGAGCAGTTCTTC. Protein product: CAWSPKLAGLWDNEQFF.

Only one count was recorded for this clone. The chain recombines TRBV7-3 with TRBJ2-3, with TRBD1 matching 7 bases. CDR1 is SGHTA and CDR2 is FQGTGA in the germline V gene. The junction had 3 bases not matched to a gene; V was cut back by 5 bases and J by 1 base. The length of the CDR3 is 14 residues. In nucleotides, the CDR3 is TGTGCCAGCAGCCGAACAGGGGGCACAGATACGCAGTATTTT. Translation: CASSRTGGTDTQYF.

The rearrangement joins TRBV5-1 to TRBJ1-1, with D unresolved. The germline V gene has CDR1 SGHRS and CDR2 YFSETQ. This CDR3 region has 13 residues. V lost 1 base, J lost 0 bases, and 4 bases lay in between. DNA for the CDR3: TGCGCCAGCAGCTTGAGCCTGAACACTGAAGCTTTCTTT. It encodes CASSLSLNTEAFF.

V usage is TRBV27 and J usage is TRBJ2-5; TRBD1 might be the D (6 bases). Germline V gene lookup returns CDR1 MNHEY and CDR2 SMNVEV (reference sequence). V was trimmed by 2 bases and J by 7 bases, leaving 11 bases between them. The CDR3 contains 13 residues. CDR3 amino acids: CASSLQGSLTQYF. For the CDR3, the DNA is TGTGCCAGCAGTTTACAGGGGTCGCTGACCCAGTACTTC.

V gene TRBV11-2 combines with J gene TRBJ2-5; 7 bases line up with TRBD1. Trimming took 5 bases from V and 2 from J; bases not matched to a gene: 14. This CDR3 spans 17 amino acids. CDR1 SGHAT and CDR2 FQNNGV come from the germline V gene. Here the CDR3 reads CASSPRIGTGAQETQYF. The CDR3 region has the DNA TGTGCCAGCAGCCCGCGAATCGGTACAGGGGCGCAAGAGACCCAGTACTTC. Based on the CDR3 plus reference TRBV11-2 and TRBJ2-5, the full variable domain is EAGVAQSPRYKIIEKRQSVAFWCNPISGHATLYWYQQILGQGPKLLIQFQNNGVVDDSQLPKDRFSAERLKGVDSTLKIQPAKLEDSAVYLCASSPRIGTGAQETQYFGPGTRLLVL.

The genes are TRBV5-6 and TRBJ2-4, with TRBD1 identical over 11 bases. CDR3 length: 16 amino acids. Trimming at V came to 0 bases and at J to 3 bases, leaving 2 bases not matched to a gene. Germline V lookup: CDR1 SGHDT, CDR2 YYEEEE. The CDR3 nucleotides read TGTGCCAGCAGCTTGGCCGGGACAGGGGGCAAAAACATTCAGTACTTC. Its translation is CASSLAGTGGKNIQYF.

The V gene is TRBV30, the J gene TRBJ1-4; maybe TRBD1 (6 bases). V lost 2 bases and J lost 6, with 19 bases in between. Germline V gives CDR1 GTSNPN, CDR2 SVGIG (reference sequence). The CDR3 sequence is 16 residues long. The CDR3 region is CAWSPASGGQDEKLFF. CDR3 bases: TGTGCCTGGAGTCCAGCATCGGGGGGGCAGGATGAAAAACTGTTTTTT.

The V and J genes are TRBV6-5 and TRBJ2-7; tentatively, D is TRBD1 (8 bases). Trimming took off 2 bases at V and 2 bases at J, with 10 bases between the two ends. In germline, CDR1 is MNHEY, CDR2 SVGAGI. The CDR3 totals 14 residues. The CDR3 DNA sequence: TGTGCCAGCAGTTACACAGGGGGGGCCTACGAGCAGTACTTC. Translation gives CASSYTGGAYEQYF.

This chain joins TRBV29-1 and TRBJ1-1, with 10 bases matching TRBD1. The CDR3 is made up of 14 amino acids. J was trimmed by 11 bases and V by 1 base; bases with no gene match: 10. Looked up from germline, CDR1 is SQVTM and CDR2 is ANQGSEA. In nucleotides, the CDR3 is TGCAGCGTTGAAGGAGAGGGGACAGGGGTATGGGCTTTCTTT. It is translated as CSVEGEGTGVWAFF.

The chain couples TRBV5-1 to TRBJ2-7, with 14 bases lining up with TRBD2. The CDR3 loop spans 17 amino acids. V dropped 4 bases and J dropped 1; count of bases not matched to a gene: 7. Germline V gene sequence: CDR1 SGHRS, CDR2 YFSETQ. The CDR3 DNA is TGCGCCAGCAGCCCCGGGACTAGCGGGAGACTATCCTACGAGCAGTACTTC. This sequence encodes CASSPGTSGRLSYEQYF.

J is TRBJ2-7 and V is TRBV11-2; TRBD2 matches at 11 bases. The V and J ends lost 6 bases and 2 bases, in that order; junction bases with no gene match: 6. Germline lookup yields CDR1 SGHAT and CDR2 FQNNGV. The CDR3 is made up of 15 amino acids. The CDR3 nucleotides read TGTGCCAGCAGTCTTTCGACTAGCGGGACCTACGAGCAGTACTTC. It codes for CASSLSTSGTYEQYF.

This clone was seen a few times. V and J are TRBV7-9 and TRBJ1-3, with no clear D. With 5 bases removed from V and 6 bases from J, the gap between germline ends came to 17 bases. The CDR3 loop spans 15 amino acids. The germline gives CDR1 SEHNR, CDR2 FQNEAQ (reference sequence). The DNA of the CDR3 is TGTGCCAGCAGCCAAAACCAGAGACTAGAAAACACCATATATTTT. Translated, it gives CASSQNQRLENTIYF.

CDR3 residues: CASSPLGRASGGNEQFF. DNA for the CDR3: TGTGCCAGCAGCCCTTTGGGCCGGGCTAGCGGGGGCAATGAGCAGTTCTTC. This rearrangement joins TRBV7-2 to TRBJ2-1; 10 bases map to TRBD2. The CDR3 has 17 amino acids. J lost 6 bases, V lost 5 bases, and 13 bases had no gene match. CDR1 and CDR2 (germline): SGHTA, FQGNSA.

This chain uses TRBV7-9 with TRBJ1-2; no clear D gene. V was shortened by 5 bases and J by 0 bases, with 13 bases between the two germline ends. There are 15 residues in the CDR3. Per germline, CDR1 SEHNR and CDR2 FQNEAQ (reference sequence). The CDR3: CASSKRDLANYGYTF. The CDR3 DNA reads as TGTGCCAGCAGCAAGAGGGATTTAGCTAACTATGGCTACACCTTC.